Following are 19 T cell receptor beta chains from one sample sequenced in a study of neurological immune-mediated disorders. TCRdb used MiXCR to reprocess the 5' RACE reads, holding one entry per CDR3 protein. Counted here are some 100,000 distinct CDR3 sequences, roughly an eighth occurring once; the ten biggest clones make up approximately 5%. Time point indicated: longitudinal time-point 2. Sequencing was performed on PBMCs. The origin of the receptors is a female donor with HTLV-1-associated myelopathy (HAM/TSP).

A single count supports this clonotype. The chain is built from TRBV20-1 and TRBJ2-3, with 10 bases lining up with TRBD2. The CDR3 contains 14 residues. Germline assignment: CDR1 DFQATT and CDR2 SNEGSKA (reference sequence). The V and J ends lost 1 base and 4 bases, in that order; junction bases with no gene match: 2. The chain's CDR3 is CSARGTSGSDTQYF. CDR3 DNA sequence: TGCAGTGCTAGAGGGACTAGCGGATCAGATACGCAGTATTTT.

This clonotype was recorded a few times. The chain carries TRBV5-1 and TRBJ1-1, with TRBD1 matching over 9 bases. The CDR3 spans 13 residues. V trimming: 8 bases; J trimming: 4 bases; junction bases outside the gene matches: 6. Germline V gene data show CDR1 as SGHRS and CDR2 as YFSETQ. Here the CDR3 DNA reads TGCGCCAGTAAACAGGGGGCTGTCACTGAAGCTTTCTTT. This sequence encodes CASKQGAVTEAFF.

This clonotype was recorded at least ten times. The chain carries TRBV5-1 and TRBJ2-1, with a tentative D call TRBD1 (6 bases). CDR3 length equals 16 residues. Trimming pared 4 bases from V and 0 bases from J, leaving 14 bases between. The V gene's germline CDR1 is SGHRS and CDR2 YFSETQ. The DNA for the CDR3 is TGCGCCAGCAGCACCAGAGGACAGAGCTCCTACAATGAGCAGTTCTTC. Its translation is CASSTRGQSSYNEQFF.

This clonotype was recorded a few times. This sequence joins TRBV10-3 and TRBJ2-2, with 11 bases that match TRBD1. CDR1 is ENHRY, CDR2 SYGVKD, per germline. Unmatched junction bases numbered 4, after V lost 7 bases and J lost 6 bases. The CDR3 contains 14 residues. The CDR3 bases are TGTGCCATCACCGGACAGGGGGCGTCCGGGGAGCTGTTTTTT. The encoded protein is CAITGQGASGELFF.

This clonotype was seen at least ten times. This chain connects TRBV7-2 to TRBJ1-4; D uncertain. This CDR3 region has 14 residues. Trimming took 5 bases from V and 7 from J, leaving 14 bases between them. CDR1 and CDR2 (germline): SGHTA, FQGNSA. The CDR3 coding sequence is TGTGCCAGCAGCCCCCCCGGCGTCGGTGAAAAACTGTTTTTT. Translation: CASSPPGVGEKLFF.

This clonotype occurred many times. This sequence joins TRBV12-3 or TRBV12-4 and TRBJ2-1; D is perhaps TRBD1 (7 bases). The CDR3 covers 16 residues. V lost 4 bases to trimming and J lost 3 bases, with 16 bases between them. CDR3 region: CASSSSGGLIYNEQFF. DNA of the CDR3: TGTGCCAGCAGTTCATCAGGGGGGCTGATCTACAATGAGCAGTTCTTC.

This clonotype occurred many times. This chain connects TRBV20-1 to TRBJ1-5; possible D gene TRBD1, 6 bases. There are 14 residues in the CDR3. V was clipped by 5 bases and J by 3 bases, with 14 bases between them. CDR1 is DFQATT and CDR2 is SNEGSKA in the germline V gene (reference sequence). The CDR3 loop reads CSAQVGTTNQPQHF. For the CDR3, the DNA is TGCAGTGCTCAAGTGGGGACAACCAATCAGCCCCAGCATTTT.

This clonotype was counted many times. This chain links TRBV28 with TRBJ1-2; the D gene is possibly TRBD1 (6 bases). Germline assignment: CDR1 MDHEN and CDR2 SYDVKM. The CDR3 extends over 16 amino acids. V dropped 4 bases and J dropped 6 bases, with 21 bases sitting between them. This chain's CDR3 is CASSSTRDMVNNGYTF. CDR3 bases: TGTGCCAGCAGTTCGACCCGGGACATGGTAAACAATGGCTACACCTTC.

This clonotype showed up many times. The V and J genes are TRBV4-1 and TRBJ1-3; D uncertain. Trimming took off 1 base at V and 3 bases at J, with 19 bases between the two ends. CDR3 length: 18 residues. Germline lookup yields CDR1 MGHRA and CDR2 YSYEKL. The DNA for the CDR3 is TGCGCCAGCAGCCAAGCGCCTTTTTTTTTATTAGGTGGAAACACCATATATTTT. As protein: CASSQAPFFLLGGNTIYF.

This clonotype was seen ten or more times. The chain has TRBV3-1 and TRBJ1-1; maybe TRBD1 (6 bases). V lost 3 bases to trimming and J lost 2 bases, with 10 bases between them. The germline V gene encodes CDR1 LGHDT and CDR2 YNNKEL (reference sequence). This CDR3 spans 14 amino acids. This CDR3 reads CASSQTTGNTEAFF. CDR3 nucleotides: TGTGCCAGCAGCCAGACGACAGGAAACACTGAAGCTTTCTTT. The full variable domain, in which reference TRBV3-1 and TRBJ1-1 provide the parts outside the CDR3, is DTAVSQTPKYLVTQMGNDKSIKCEQNLGHDTMYWYKQDSKKFLKIMFSYNNKELIINETVPNRFSPKSPDKAHLNLHINSLELGDSAVYFCASSQTTGNTEAFFGQGTRLTVV.

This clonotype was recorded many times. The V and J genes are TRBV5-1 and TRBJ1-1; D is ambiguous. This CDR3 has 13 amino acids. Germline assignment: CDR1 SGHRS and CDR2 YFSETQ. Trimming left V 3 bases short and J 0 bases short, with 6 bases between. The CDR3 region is CASSWGVNTEAFF. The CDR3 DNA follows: TGCGCCAGCAGCTGGGGTGTGAACACTGAAGCTTTCTTT.

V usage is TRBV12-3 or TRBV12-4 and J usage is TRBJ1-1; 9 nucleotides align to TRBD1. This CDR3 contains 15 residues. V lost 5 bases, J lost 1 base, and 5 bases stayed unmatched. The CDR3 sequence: CASSRAGQGNTEAFF. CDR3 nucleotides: TGTGCCAGCAGTCGTGCGGGACAGGGGAACACTGAAGCTTTCTTT.

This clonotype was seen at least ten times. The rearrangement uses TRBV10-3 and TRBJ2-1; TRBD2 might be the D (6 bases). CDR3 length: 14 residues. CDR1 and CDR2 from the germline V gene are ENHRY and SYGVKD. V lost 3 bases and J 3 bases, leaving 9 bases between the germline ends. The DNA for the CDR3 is TGTGCCATCAGTGATCGCGGGGACTACAATGAGCAGTTCTTC. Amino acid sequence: CAISDRGDYNEQFF.

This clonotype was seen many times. CDR3 DNA: TGTGCCAGCAGTTACTCGGTGAACACTGAAGCTTTCTTT. Amino acids: CASSYSVNTEAFF. The rearrangement uses TRBV6-5 and TRBJ1-1; the D is unclear. CDR3 length: 13 amino acids. The germline CDR1 and CDR2 sequences are MNHEY and SVGAGI. V was pared by 0 bases and J by 0 bases, with 2 bases between.

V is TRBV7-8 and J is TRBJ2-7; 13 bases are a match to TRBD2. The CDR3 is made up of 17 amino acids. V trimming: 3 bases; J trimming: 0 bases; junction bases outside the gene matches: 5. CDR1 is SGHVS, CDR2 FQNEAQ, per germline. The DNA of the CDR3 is TGTGCCAGCAGCTTCGGACTAGCGGGGGCCTCCTCCTACGAGCAGTACTTC. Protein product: CASSFGLAGASSYEQYF. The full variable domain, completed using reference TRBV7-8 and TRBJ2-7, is GAGVSQSPRYKVAKRGQDVALRCDPISGHVSLFWYQQALGQGPEFLTYFQNEAQLDKSGLPSDRFFAERPEGSVSTLKIQRTQQEDSAVYLCASSFGLAGASSYEQYFGPGTRLTVT.

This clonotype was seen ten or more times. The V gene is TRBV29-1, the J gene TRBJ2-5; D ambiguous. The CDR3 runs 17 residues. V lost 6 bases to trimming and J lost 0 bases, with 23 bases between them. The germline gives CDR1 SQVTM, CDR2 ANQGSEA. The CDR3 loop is CSVKRMTHSVYQETQYF. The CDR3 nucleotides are TGCAGCGTGAAGAGAATGACACACTCTGTGTACCAAGAGACCCAGTACTTC.

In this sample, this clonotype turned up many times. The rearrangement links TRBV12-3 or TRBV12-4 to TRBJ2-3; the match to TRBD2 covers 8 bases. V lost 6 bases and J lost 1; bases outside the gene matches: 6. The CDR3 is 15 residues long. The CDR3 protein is CASSLISGGTDTQYF. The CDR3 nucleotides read TGTGCCAGCAGCCTTATTAGCGGGGGCACAGATACGCAGTATTTT.

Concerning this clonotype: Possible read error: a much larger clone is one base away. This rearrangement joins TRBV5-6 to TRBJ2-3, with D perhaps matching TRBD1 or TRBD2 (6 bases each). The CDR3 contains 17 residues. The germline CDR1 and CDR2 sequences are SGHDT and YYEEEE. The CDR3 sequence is CANSLDLGGGEADTQYF. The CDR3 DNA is TGTGCCAACAGCTTGGATTTAGGGGGTGGGGAGGCAGATACGCAGTATTTT.

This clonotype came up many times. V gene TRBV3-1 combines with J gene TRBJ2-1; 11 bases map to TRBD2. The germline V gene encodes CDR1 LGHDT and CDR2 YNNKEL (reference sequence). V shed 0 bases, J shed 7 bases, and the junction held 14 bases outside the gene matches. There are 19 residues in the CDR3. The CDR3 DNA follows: TGTGCCAGCAGCCAAGATACTCTAGCGGGGGGACGCCGAGCGAATGAGCAGTTCTTC. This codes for CASSQDTLAGGRRANEQFF.